This T cell receptor beta chain was identified during a study of Ad26.COV2.S vaccination and SARS-CoV-2 variants (dated by TCRdb to about 2021). General notes on the study: Donors in the vaccine arm were drawn from COV1001, a phase I-IIa trial of Ad26.COV2.S in healthy adults that was multicentre, randomized, double-blind and placebo-controlled. Investigators remained blinded to trial group allocation during experiments and outcome assessment. Trial participants were randomized into five groups of five, in which low-dose or high-dose Ad26.COV2.S was given once or twice, or placebo was given on both occasions. Ad26.COV2.S was administered intramuscularly at a dose of 5x10^10 or 1x10^11 viral particles, either as one shot or as two shots given 56 days apart. TCRbeta repertoire sequencing was used to assess the specificity and breadth of SARS-CoV-2-reactive T cell receptors after Ad26.COV2.S vaccination. The TCR-sequenced set comprised approximately 32 samples: roughly 19 Ad26.COV2.S vaccine recipients, 5 placebo recipients and 8 SARS-CoV-2 convalescent individuals. What the study reported, not specific to this receptor: Ad26.COV2.S recipients had higher spike-specific TCR breadth than placebo recipients (P = 0.0014). The authors noted that total T cell responses may have been underestimated by the TCR breadth and depth analyses. Vaccine and placebo recipients had similar non-spike TCR breadth, a finding consistent with the vaccine containing only spike. The study lacked the statistical power to compare responses across vaccine doses or regimens. After vaccination, spike-specific CD8+ and CD4+ T cell responses were reported to show substantial breadth.

Concerning this clone itself: There is no known antigen for this receptor. Base qualities are not provided; no much larger clone lies one nucleotide away.

The immunoSEQ Assay was the method used to sequence TCRbeta CDR3 regions. After extraction, genomic DNA underwent amplification by bias-controlled multiplex PCR, followed by high-throughput sequencing. In the authors' own workflow: To quantify the absolute abundance of each unique TCRbeta CDR3 region, sequences were collapsed and filtered. T cell fraction was estimated by normalizing TCRbeta template counts to usable DNA, with usable DNA measured through amplification of reference genes found in all nucleated cells. Repertoire TCRs were annotated as SARS-CoV-2-specific when V gene, CDR3 amino acid sequence and J gene were exactly matched to a known reactive TCR set. MIRA supplied the reference SARS-CoV-2 TCR set, which was filtered for enrichment in COVID-19-positive ImmuneCODE repertoires so that public or cross-reactive TCRs were removed. Using the MIRA antigens, annotated TCRs were further analysed by specific ORF or by position within an ORF. Depth was the summed frequency of annotated unique rearrangements, while breadth was defined as annotated unique rearrangements over total unique productive rearrangements. Two-sided Wilcoxon rank-sum tests were applied when comparing TCR breadth between groups. The immuneACCESS repertoire file appears here via TCRdb, limited to in-frame rearrangements. These files lack a portion of the clones; in checked studies, under half of the deficit traces to unresolved V genes, and the cause of the others is not known. The V and J calls and clone size are taken from that table; D and trimming were inferred from the DNA. The table for this sample lists 440,000 or so clones; about nine tenths of them were counted only once. The top ten hold less than 2% of the sample.

In the paper's terms, the treatment or condition label means: 19 received Ad26.COV2.S at low or high dose, single or two shots; 5 received placebo; per-sample allocation not given. Repertoires of vaccine and placebo recipients were sequenced from samples collected on day 63 after the first injection. In Cohort 1b, around 23 adults aged 18-55 years were enrolled at a single site in Boston, USA, between 29 July and 7 August 2020. Ad26.COV2.S consisted of a replication-incompetent adenovirus type 26 vector by which a prefusion-stabilized SARS-CoV-2 spike protein from the original Wuhan strain was expressed. As encoded in the germline V gene, CDR1 is SGHTS while CDR2 is YDEGEE. For this chain, trimming is 0 bases at the V end and 4 bases at the J end, and the number of junction bases without a gene match is 7. The CDR3 runs 16 amino acids, cysteine and phenylalanine included. The kept DNA is CDR3 alone, 48 bases in frame from the first base.

Sequenced material: peripheral blood, taken in a trial of Ad26.COV2.S vaccine versus placebo. The chain is encoded by TRBV5-8 joined to TRBJ1-2, with TRBD1 matching 9 junction bases. The sequence was obtained from a person between 18 and 65 years old who received the Ad26.COV2.S COVID-19 vaccine or a placebo. The sequenced DNA is TGTGCCAGCAGCTTGGAAGGGACAGGGAAGATCTATGGCTACACCTTC. Its protein is CASSLEGTGKIYGYTF.